These 9 T cell receptor beta chains originate from one sample sequenced in a study of T cells in Graves' hyperthyroidism and ophthalmopathy. Amplified regions were TCR beta CDR3 sequences from RNA transcripts. The HTBI set primed first-round TCR CDR3 RT-PCR. Via MiXCR, TCRdb re-called the multiplex PCR reads, giving one row per CDR3 protein. The sample records approximately 640,000 distinct CDR3 sequences, nearly 45% being singletons. Sequencing was done on a sample of peripheral blood or thyroid tissue (not recorded which). The receptor set was obtained from an adult man with Graves' disease, either hyperthyroidism or ophthalmopathy (not recorded which).

This chain links TRBV20-1 with TRBJ2-2; either TRBD1 or TRBD2 may supply D (6 bases each). Germline CDR1 is DFQATT and CDR2 is SNEGSKA (reference sequence). This CDR3 contains 16 residues. V was shortened by 1 base and J by 5 bases, with 17 bases between the two germline ends. CDR3 region: CSARGPEGQGTGELFF. The CDR3 coding sequence is TGCAGTGCTAGAGGGCCGGAGGGCCAGGGGACCGGGGAGCTGTTTTTT.

This clonotype was observed many times. An end of the junction differs from the germline gene, which may be a read error. The chain combines TRBV7-7 with TRBJ2-2; 8 positions match TRBD2. The germline CDR1 and CDR2 sequences are SSHAT and FNYEAQ (reference sequence). The CDR3 is made up of 14 amino acids. In DNA form, the CDR3 reads TGTGCTAGCAGCTTAGCGGGATTCACCGGGGAGCTGTTTTTT. Protein product: CASSLAGFTGELFF.

This clonotype was recorded many times. The V and J genes are TRBV2 and TRBJ1-2; 9 positions match TRBD1. V was clipped by 5 bases and J by 7 bases; unmatched bases: 8. The germline gives CDR1 SNHLY, CDR2 FYNNEI. There are 14 residues in the CDR3. CDR3 sequence reads: CASSKAGTGFGYTF. In DNA, the CDR3 is TGTGCCAGCAGTAAGGCCGGGACAGGGTTTGGCTACACCTTC.

Regarding this clonotype: At one end, the junction sequence differs from germline, possibly due to a read error. The chain carries TRBV25-1 and TRBJ1-6, with D unclear. The germline gives CDR1 MGHDK, CDR2 SYGVNS. The CDR3 is 13 residues long. Here the CDR3 reads CASSQAIVGPLHF. The CDR3 nucleotides are TGCGCCAGCAGCCAAGCCATAGTCGGACCCCTCCACTTT.

The table lists this clonotype with many counts. The rearrangement uses TRBV5-5 and TRBJ2-7; D unclear. CDR3 length: 14 residues. V lost 3 bases, J lost 3 bases, and 13 bases lay in between. Germline V gene lookup returns CDR1 SGHKS and CDR2 YYEKEE (reference sequence). The CDR3 here is CASSYDWASYEQYF. CDR3 coding DNA: TGTGCCAGCAGCTACGACTGGGCGAGCTACGAGCAGTACTTC.

This chain joins TRBV29-1 and TRBJ1-5, with 7 bases aligning to TRBD1. Germline loops: CDR1 SQVTM, CDR2 ANQGSEA. Losses at the gene ends were 8 bases for V and 0 bases for J; bases not matched to a gene: 10. The CDR3 has 15 amino acids. Here the CDR3 reads CSILTGTDSNQPQHF. For the CDR3, the DNA is TGCAGCATACTGACCGGGACAGATAGCAATCAGCCCCAGCATTTT.

This clonotype has just a few counts. The V and J genes are TRBV20-1 and TRBJ1-1; D is undetermined. The V end was cut by 0 bases, the J end by 0 bases, with 11 bases between. The CDR3 contains 15 residues. The germline CDR1 and CDR2 sequences are DFQATT and SNEGSKA (reference sequence). This CDR3 reads CSARDLRRLNTEAFF. For the CDR3, the DNA is TGCAGTGCTAGAGATTTGCGCAGGCTGAACACTGAAGCTTTCTTT.

The chain carries TRBV19 and TRBJ1-1; D may be TRBD1 (6 bases). Germline V lookup: CDR1 LNHDA, CDR2 SQIVND (reference sequence). The CDR3 extends over 15 amino acids. The V end lost 7 bases, the J end lost 11 bases, and 26 bases lay between the germline ends. The CDR3 sequence: CASKGGRGLLAGAFF. CDR3 coding DNA: TGTGCCAGTAAGGGGGGCAGGGGATTACTCGCGGGGGCTTTCTTT. Combining the CDR3 with reference TRBV19 and TRBJ1-1 gives the whole variable domain DGGITQSPKYLFRKEGQNVTLSCEQNLNHDAMYWYRQDPGQGLRLIYYSQIVNDFQKGDIAEGYSVSREKKESFPLTVTSAQKNPTAFYLCASKGGRGLLAGAFFGQGTRLTVV.

The count of this clonotype is one. As the CDR3 is not closed by the conserved phenylalanine or tryptophan, this likely results from a read error. The limits of the CDR3 on the DNA are not certain, so only TCRdb's listed CDR3 is given. This sequence joins TRBV24-1 and TRBJ2-6. The V gene's germline CDR1 is KGHDR and CDR2 SFDVKD. The CDR3 contains 15 residues when both ends are counted. CDR3 region: CATSDYNSGANVLTL.